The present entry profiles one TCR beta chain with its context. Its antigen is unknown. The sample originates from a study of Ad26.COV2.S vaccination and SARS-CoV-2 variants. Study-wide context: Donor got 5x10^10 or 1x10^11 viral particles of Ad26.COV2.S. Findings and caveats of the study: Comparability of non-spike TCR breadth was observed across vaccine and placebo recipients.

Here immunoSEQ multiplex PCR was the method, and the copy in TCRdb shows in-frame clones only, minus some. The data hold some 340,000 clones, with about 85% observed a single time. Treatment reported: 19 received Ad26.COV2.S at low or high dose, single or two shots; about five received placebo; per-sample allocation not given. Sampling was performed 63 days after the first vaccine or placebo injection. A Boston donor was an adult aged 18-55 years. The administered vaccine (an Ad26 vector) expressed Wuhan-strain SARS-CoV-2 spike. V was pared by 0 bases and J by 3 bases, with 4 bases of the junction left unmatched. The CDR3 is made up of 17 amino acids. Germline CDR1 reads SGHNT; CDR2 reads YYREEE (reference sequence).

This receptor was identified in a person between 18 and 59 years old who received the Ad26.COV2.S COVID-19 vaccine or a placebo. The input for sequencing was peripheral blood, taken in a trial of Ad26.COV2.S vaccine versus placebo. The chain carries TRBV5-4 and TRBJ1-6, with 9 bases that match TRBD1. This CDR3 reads CASSLGTGVSYNSPLHF. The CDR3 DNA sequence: TGTGCCAGCAGCTTGGGGACAGGGGTCAGCTATAATTCACCCCTCCACTTT.